Many counts were recorded for the clone carrying this T cell receptor (beta chain). The sample comes from a study of T cells in Graves' hyperthyroidism and ophthalmopathy. The germline V gene has CDR1 ENHRY and CDR2 SYGVKD. CDR3 length equals 16 residues. V was clipped by 3 bases and J by 10 bases, with 21 bases between them. Researchers took RNA transcripts and amplified the TCR beta CDR3 regions from them. An initial round of RT-PCR targeting the TCR CDR3 relied on the HTBI primer set. One entry per CDR3 protein, called by TCRdb with MiXCR from the multiplex PCR reads. The sample records about 500,000 distinct CDR3 sequences, about 45% being singletons.

The material sequenced was peripheral blood or thyroid tissue (not recorded which). The chain uses TRBV10-3 and TRBJ2-2; maybe TRBD2 (6 bases). The TCR comes from an adult woman with Graves' disease, either hyperthyroidism or ophthalmopathy (not recorded which). The CDR3 here is CAISDSGVMGPEELFF. The CDR3 DNA sequence: TGTGCCATCAGTGACTCGGGGGTGATGGGACCCGAGGAGCTGTTTTTT.